Included here is one TCR beta chain sequence, with context. The antigen remains unidentified. The data stem from a study of long-term antiretroviral therapy in people with HIV. General study points: Pre-ART expanded clones dominated the repertoire at every time point. Controls showed broader CDR3 length ranges than did the HIV repertoires.

With survey level as its setting, the immunoSEQ assay was v3.0. The data were produced by immunoSEQ multiplex PCR, yet TCRdb's version contains in-frame clones alone and is incomplete. The repertoire holds about 34,000 clones, with 70% to 90% as singletons. V lost 2 bases and J 1 base, leaving 14 bases between the germline ends. Germline V lookup: CDR1 MNHNS, CDR2 SASEGT. This CDR3 has 17 residues. Each specimen consisted of about 0.85-11 million cryopreserved PBMC prior to extraction of DNA. This sequence originates from a woman in her 30s with HIV. Here the sequenced sample was unsorted PBMCs, taken around 2.7 years before starting antiretroviral therapy. The rearrangement links TRBV6-1 to TRBJ2-2; D gene unclear. Written as DNA, the CDR3 is TGTGCCAGCAGTGAACTGGGGAAGAACCTGAACACCGGGGAGCTGTTTTTT. Protein product: CASSELGKNLNTGELFF.